One sample yielded the 2 T cell receptor beta chains listed below, sequenced in a study of T-cell memory formation after mild COVID-19. From the 5' RACE reads, TCRdb called clonotypes with MiXCR, one entry per CDR3 protein. The repertoire holds 350,000 to 450,000 distinct CDR3 sequences, 14% seen once, with around 22% in the top ten. The sequencing sample was made of PBMCs or a T cell subset sorted from them (not recorded which). All receptors derive from a young man who had mild COVID-19 (a few samples of this study predate the infection). Cell type and time point are not known.

The sample holds a few counts of this clonotype. The chain joins TRBV5-1 to TRBJ2-7; 9 bases align to TRBD1. Germline-derived CDR1 and CDR2 are SGHRS and YFSETQ. The CDR3 is made up of 14 amino acids. Trimming cost V 4 bases and J 5 bases; bases outside gene matches: 7. The CDR3 loop reads CASSATGGMNEQYF. The CDR3 DNA follows: TGCGCCAGCAGCGCGACAGGGGGTATGAACGAGCAGTACTTC.

This clonotype was detected many times. This chain connects TRBV5-1 to TRBJ2-1; maybe TRBD1 (5 bases). Looked up from germline, CDR1 is SGHRS and CDR2 is YFSETQ. CDR3 length equals 15 residues. Between the trimmed V and J ends, which lost 0 bases and 1 base, there was a span of 8 bases. The CDR3 sequence is CASSLEAGSYNEQFF. CDR3 nucleotide sequence: TGCGCCAGCAGCTTGGAGGCAGGGTCCTACAATGAGCAGTTCTTC. Using reference TRBV5-1 and TRBJ2-1 for the parts outside the CDR3, the full variable domain is KAGVTQTPRYLIKTRGQQVTLSCSPISGHRSVSWYQQTPGQGLQFLFEYFSETQRNKGNFPGRFSGRQFSNSRSEMNVSTLELGDSALYLCASSLEAGSYNEQFFGPGTRLTVL.